This T cell receptor (beta chain) was observed in a study of cytomegalovirus exposure and HLA in healthy donors. At the level of the study: Findings of an earlier analysis included under 140 million unique TCR beta sequences from roughly 190 million T cells. Around 78 million unique TCRs, all from HLA-typed donors, were included in an early release of the data.

Germline V lookup: CDR1 LNHDA, CDR2 SQIVND (reference sequence). V dropped 5 bases and J dropped 5; count of bases not matched to a gene: 11. The CDR3 spans 16 residues. A multiplex PCR was run with 60 Vbeta primers and 13 Jbeta primers. Data came from immunoSEQ multiplex PCR; TCRdb stores just in-frame clones and leaves some out. The data contain 180,000 or so clones, about 9.4% of them singletons. This clone was counted only a few times. The antigen remains unidentified. The study, taken as a whole, reports: In a later analysis, most CMV-associated TCR beta chains appeared HLA-restricted. Being productive about 87% or about 30% of the time was typical of most TCR beta V segments in an earlier analysis.

J is TRBJ2-7 and V is TRBV19, with 11 bases matching TRBD2. Input material: PBMCs. The TCR sequence derives from a woman in her thirties in good health and CMV-seropositive. The CDR3 sequence: CASSPLLLAGAHEQYF. The CDR3 DNA is TGTGCCAGTAGTCCTTTATTACTAGCGGGAGCCCACGAGCAGTACTTC.